The 2 T cell receptor beta chains listed next were all sequenced from one sample in a study of identifying expanded T cells in peripheral blood. Produced via immunoSEQ multiplex PCR; TCRdb's table is partial and in-frame only. Of roughly 130,000 clones listed, 86% are singletons. The sequencing sample was made of blood. These receptors were taken from a person aged 18 to 75 in good health.

This chain uses TRBV6-1 with TRBJ1-1; D is uncertain. The germline V gene encodes CDR1 MNHNS and CDR2 SASEGT. The ends were cut back, 2 bases at V and 1 base at J, with 11 bases in the middle. The length of the CDR3 is 15 residues. The CDR3 loop reads CASSENGVRNTEAFF. DNA for the CDR3: TGTGCCAGCAGTGAAAATGGGGTCCGGAACACTGAAGCTTTCTTT.

This clone has only one observation. This chain links TRBV28 with TRBJ2-5, with TRBD2 identical over 7 bases. V was clipped by 2 bases and J by 3 bases; unmatched bases: 3. This CDR3 has 14 residues. The germline V gene has CDR1 MDHEN and CDR2 SYDVKM. CDR3 sequence: CASSLGGVEETQYF. In DNA, the CDR3 is TGTGCCAGCAGTTTAGGGGGGGTGGAAGAGACCCAGTACTTC.